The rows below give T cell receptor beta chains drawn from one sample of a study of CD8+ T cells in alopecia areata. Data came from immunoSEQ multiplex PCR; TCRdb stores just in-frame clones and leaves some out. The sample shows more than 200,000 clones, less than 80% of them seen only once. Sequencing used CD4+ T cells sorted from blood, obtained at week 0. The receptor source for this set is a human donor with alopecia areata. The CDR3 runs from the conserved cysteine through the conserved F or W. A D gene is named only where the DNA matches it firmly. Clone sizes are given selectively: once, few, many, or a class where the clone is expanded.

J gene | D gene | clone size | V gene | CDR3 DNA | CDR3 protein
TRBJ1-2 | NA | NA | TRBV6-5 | TGTGCCAGCAGTTACGGGTTGCAGGGCGGTGGCTACACCTTC | CASSYGLQGGGYTF
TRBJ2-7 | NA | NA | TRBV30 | TGTGCCTGGAGTGTAACCGGGCACGAGCAGTACTTC | CAWSVTGHEQYF
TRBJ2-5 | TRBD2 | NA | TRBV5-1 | TGCGCCAGCAGCTTGGGTCTAGCGGGATCCCAAGAGACCCAGTACTTC | CASSLGLAGSQETQYF
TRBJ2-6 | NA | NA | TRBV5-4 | TGTGCCAGCAGCTTATCCGGGGTCAACGTCCTGACTTTC | CASSLSGVNVLTF
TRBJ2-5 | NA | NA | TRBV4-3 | TGCGCCAGCAGCCAAGGCGTAGGGAAAGAGACCCAGTACTTC | CASSQGVGKETQYF
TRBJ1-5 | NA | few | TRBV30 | TGTGCCTGGAGTGCTCAGGCCAATCAGCCCCAGCATTTT | CAWSAQANQPQHF
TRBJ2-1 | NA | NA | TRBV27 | TGTGCCAGCAGTTCCGACCTAGACTACAGCAATGAGCAGTTCTTC | CASSSDLDYSNEQFF
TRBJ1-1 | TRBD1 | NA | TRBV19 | TGTGCCAGTAGCGGGGACAGCGAGAACACTGAAGCTTTCTTT | CASSGDSENTEAFF
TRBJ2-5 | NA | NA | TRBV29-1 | TGCAGCGTTGAAGAATTCCGGGACCAAGAGACCCAGTACTTC | CSVEEFRDQETQYF
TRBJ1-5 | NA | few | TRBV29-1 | TGCAGCGTTTCAGACGGACTTAGCAATCAGCCCCAGCATTTT | CSVSDGLSNQPQHF
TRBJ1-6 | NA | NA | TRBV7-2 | TGTGCCAGCAGCTTACAGGGTGGAAATTCACCCCTCCACTTT | CASSLQGGNSPLHF
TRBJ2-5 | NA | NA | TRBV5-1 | TGCGCCAGCAGCCGGAGGGGGGAACAAGAGACCCAGTACTTC | CASSRRGEQETQYF
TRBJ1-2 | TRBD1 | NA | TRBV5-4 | TGTGCCAGCAGCATGGACAGGGCCTATGGCTACACCTTC | CASSMDRAYGYTF
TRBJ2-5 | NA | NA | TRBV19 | TGTGCCAGTAGTAATTTTAGGAAAGAGACCCAGTACTTC | CASSNFRKETQYF
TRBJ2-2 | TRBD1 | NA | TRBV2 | TGTGCCAGCAGTTCTACAGGGGGCACCGGGGAGCTGTTTTTT | CASSSTGGTGELFF
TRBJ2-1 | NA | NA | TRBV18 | TGTGCCAGCTCACCGCTCCTAGCGTTTAATGAGCAGTTCTTC | CASSPLLAFNEQFF
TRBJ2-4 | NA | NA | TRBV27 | TGTGCCAGCAAAGGGGGGGATGGAGCCAAAAACATTCAGTACTTC | CASKGGDGAKNIQYF
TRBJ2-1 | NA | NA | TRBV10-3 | TGTGCCATCAGGGGTAGCGGTGGCAATGAGCAGTTCTTC | CAIRGSGGNEQFF
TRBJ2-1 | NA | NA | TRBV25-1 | TGTGCCAGCAAACTAGCCCATGAGCAGTTCTTC | CASKLAHEQFF
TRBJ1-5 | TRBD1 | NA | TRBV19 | TGTGCCAGTAGTAGGGACAGTGGAGTCGATCAGCCCCAGCATTTT | CASSRDSGVDQPQHF
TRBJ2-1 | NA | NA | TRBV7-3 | TGTGCCAGCAGCCCTCACGGCAATGAGCAGTTCTTC | CASSPHGNEQFF
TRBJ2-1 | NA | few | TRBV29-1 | TGCAGCTTTCGGGGGCCCCTTGGGGAGCAGTTCTTC | CSFRGPLGEQFF
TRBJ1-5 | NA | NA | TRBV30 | TGTGCCTGGAGTGCGGACAGTAATCAGCCCCAGCATTTT | CAWSADSNQPQHF
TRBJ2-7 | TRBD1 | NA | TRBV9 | TGTGCCAGCAGCGTACAGGGGGAAACATACGAGCAGTACTTC | CASSVQGETYEQYF
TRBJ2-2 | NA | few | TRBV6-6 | TGTGCCGGCAGGGGTACCGGGGAGCTGTTTTTT | CAGRGTGELFF
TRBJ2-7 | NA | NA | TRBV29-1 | TGCAGCGTCTTGAAAAGGGACGAGCAGTACTTC | CSVLKRDEQYF
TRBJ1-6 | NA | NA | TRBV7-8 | TGTGCCAGCAGCTCCCCACAGGGAACGATCGTGAATTCACCCCTCCACTTT | CASSSPQGTIVNSPLHF
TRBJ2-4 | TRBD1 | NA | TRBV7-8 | TGTGCCAGCAGCTCGACAGGGGGAAACATTCAGTACTTC | CASSSTGGNIQYF
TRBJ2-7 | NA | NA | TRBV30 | TGTGCCTGGAGTTCCCTCTACGAGCAGTACTTC | CAWSSLYEQYF
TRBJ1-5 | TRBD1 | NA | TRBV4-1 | TGCGCCAGCAGCCAAGTTGGACAGGGATTTCAGCCCCAGCATTTT | CASSQVGQGFQPQHF
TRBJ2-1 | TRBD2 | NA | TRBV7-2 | TGTGCCAGCAGCCCGATGTTAGCGGGGGGGCCAAAGAATGAGCAGTTCTTC | CASSPMLAGGPKNEQFF